This T cell receptor beta chain was captured in a study of blood T cell repertoires in COVID-19. Study in general: Both acute and convalescent COVID-19 samples were obtained from the United States, Italy and Spain.

The CDR3 consists of 16 residues. V was pared by 3 bases and J by 5 bases, with 11 bases of the junction left unmatched. Germline V lookup: CDR1 SNHLY, CDR2 FYNNEI. This clone was observed many times. The method was immunoSEQ multiplex PCR; TCRdb's version includes in-frame clones alone and lacks a portion of them. This repertoire shows some 170,000 clones, roughly 82% found once; its top ten account for about 16%. Participant-reported clinical history was the basis for cohort assignment. Before being deemed recovered, Cohort 3 donors had two negative PCRs, clearance, or symptom resolution. The genes are TRBV2 and TRBJ1-1; 8 nucleotides align to TRBD1. The receptor was derived from a man in his fifties or sixties who had recovered from COVID-19. The sequenced material came from PBMCs or T cells enriched from blood (not recorded which). CDR3 DNA sequence: TGTGCCAGCAGTGACGCAGGGGGCTGGGGAGGGACTGAAGCTTTCTTT. It translates to CASSDAGGWGGTEAFF. Using reference TRBV2 and TRBJ1-1 for the parts outside the CDR3, the full variable domain is EPEVTQTPSHQVTQMGQEVILRCVPISNHLYFYWYRQILGQKVEFLVSFYNNEISEKSEIFDDQFSVERPDGSNFTLKIRSTKLEDSAMYFCASSDAGGWGGTEAFFGQGTRLTVV.